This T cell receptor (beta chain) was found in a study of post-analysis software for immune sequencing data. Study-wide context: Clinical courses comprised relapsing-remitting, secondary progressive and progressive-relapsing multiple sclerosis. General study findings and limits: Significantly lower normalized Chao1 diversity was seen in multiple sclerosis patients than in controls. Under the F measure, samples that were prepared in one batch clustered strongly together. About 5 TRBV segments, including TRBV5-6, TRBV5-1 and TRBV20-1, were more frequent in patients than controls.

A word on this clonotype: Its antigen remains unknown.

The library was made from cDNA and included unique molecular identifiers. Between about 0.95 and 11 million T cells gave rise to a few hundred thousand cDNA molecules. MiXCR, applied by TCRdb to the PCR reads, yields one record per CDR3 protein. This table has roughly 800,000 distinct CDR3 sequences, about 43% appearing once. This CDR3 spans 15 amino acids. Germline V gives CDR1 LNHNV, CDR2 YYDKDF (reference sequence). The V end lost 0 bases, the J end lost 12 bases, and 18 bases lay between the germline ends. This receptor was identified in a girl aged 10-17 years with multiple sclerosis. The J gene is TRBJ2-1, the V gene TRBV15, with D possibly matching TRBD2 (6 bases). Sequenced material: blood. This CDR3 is CATSRDPARTTRQFF. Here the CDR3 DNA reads TGTGCCACCAGCAGAGATCCCGCCCGGACTACAAGGCAGTTCTTC. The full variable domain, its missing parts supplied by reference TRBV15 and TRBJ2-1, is DAMVIQNPRYQVTQFGKPVTLSCSQTLNHNVMYWYQQKSSQAPKLLFHYYDKDFNNEADTPDNFQSRRPNTSFCFLDIRSPGLGDTAMYLCATSRDPARTTRQFFGPGTRLTVL.